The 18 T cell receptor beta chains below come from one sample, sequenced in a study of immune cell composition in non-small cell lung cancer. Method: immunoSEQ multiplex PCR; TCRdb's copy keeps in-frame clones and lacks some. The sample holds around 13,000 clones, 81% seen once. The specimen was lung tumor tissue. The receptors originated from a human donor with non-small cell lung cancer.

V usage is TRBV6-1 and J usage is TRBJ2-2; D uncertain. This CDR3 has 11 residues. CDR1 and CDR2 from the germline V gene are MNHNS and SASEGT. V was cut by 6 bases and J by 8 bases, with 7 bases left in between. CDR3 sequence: CASRDLGELFF. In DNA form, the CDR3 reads TGTGCCAGCAGGGATTTAGGGGAGCTGTTTTTT.

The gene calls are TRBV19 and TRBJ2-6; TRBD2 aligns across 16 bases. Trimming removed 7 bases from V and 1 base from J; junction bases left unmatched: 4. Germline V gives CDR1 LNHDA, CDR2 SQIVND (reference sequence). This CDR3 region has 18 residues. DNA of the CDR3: TGTGCCAGTACCCCGGGACTAGCGGGAGGGTCTGGGGCCAACGTCCTGACTTTC. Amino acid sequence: CASTPGLAGGSGANVLTF. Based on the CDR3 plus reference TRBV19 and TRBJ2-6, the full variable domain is DGGITQSPKYLFRKEGQNVTLSCEQNLNHDAMYWYRQDPGQGLRLIYYSQIVNDFQKGDIAEGYSVSREKKESFPLTVTSAQKNPTAFYLCASTPGLAGGSGANVLTFGAGSRLTVL.

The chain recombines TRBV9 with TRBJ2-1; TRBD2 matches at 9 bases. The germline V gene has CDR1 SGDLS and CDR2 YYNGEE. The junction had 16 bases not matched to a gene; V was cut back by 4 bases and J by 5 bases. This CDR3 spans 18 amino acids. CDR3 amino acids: CASSPWGQPGLADNEQFF. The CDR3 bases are TGTGCCAGCAGCCCATGGGGACAGCCGGGACTAGCCGACAATGAGCAGTTCTTC.

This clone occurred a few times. The CDR3 sequence is CASSLSGSRDEQFF. The CDR3 region has the DNA TGTGCCAGCAGCTTGAGCGGGAGTCGCGATGAGCAGTTCTTC. The gene calls are TRBV5-5 and TRBJ2-1, with 8 bases identical to TRBD2. Germline V CDR1 and CDR2: SGHKS, YYEKEE (reference sequence). The CDR3 spans 14 residues. V gave up 1 base and J gave up 8 bases; unmatched junction bases: 5.

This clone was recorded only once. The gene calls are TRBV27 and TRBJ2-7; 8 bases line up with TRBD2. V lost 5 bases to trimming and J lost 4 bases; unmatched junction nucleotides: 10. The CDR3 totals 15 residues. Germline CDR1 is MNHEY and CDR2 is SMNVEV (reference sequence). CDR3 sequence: CASSSAGGSGYEQYF. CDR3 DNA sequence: TGTGCCAGCAGTAGCGCGGGAGGATCAGGGTACGAGCAGTACTTC.

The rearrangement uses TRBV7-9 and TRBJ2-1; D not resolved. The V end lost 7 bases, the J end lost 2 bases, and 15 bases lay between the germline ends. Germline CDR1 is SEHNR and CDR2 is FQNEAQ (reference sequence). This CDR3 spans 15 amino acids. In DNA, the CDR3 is TGTGCCAGCAACACCTTCGATCGGACCTACAATGAGCAGTTCTTC. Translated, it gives CASNTFDRTYNEQFF.

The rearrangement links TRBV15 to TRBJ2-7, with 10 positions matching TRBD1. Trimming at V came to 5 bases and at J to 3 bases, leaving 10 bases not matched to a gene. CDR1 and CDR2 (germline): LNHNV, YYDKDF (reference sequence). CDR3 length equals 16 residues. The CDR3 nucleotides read TGTGCCACCAGCCTAGGGGGGACAGGGGAAATCTACGAGCAGTACTTC. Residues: CATSLGGTGEIYEQYF.

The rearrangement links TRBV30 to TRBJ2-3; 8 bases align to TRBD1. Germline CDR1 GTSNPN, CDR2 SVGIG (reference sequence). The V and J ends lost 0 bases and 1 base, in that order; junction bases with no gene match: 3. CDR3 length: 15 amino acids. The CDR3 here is CAWSVTGDGTDTQYF. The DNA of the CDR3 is TGTGCCTGGAGTGTGACAGGGGATGGCACAGATACGCAGTATTTT.

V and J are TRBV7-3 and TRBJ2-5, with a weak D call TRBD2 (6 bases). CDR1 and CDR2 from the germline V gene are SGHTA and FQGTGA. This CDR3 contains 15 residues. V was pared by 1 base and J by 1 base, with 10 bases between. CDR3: CASSLMGGLQETQYF. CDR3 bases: TGTGCCAGCAGCTTAATGGGGGGTCTCCAAGAGACCCAGTACTTC.

Here the CDR3 DNA reads TGTGCCAGCAGCAATAACAGGGTCGCCTACGAGCAGTACTTC. Protein sequence: CASSNNRVAYEQYF. The chain links TRBV11-2 to TRBJ2-7, with D perhaps matching TRBD1 (6 bases). The CDR3 loop spans 14 amino acids. Looked up from germline, CDR1 is SGHAT and CDR2 is FQNNGV. V was cut by 5 bases and J by 2 bases, with 13 bases left in between.

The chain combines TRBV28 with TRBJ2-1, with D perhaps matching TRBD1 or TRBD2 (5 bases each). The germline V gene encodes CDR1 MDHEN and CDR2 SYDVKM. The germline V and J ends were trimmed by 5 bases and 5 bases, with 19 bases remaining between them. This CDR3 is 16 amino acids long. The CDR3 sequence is CASSPPSGDPHNEQFF. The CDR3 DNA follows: TGTGCCAGCAGTCCGCCATCCGGGGACCCCCACAATGAGCAGTTCTTC.

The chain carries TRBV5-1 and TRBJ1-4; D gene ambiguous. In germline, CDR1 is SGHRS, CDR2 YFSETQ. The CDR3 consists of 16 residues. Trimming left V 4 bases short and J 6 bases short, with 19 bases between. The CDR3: CASSPLVSGRDEKLFF. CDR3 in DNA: TGCGCCAGCAGCCCGCTAGTATCGGGTCGCGATGAAAAACTGTTTTTT.

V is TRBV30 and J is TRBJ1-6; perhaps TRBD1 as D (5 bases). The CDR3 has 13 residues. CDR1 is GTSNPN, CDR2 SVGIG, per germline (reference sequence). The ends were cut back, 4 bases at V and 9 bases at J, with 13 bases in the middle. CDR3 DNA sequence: TGTGCCTGGAATTTCCAGGGAAGTTCACCCCTCCACTTT. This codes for CAWNFQGSSPLHF.

The CDR3 DNA follows: TGCGCCAGCAGCTCCGCGGACAGGGGCAGTGGGCCCCAGCATTTT. This gives the protein CASSSADRGSGPQHF. The chain carries TRBV5-1 and TRBJ1-5; 9 nucleotides line up with TRBD1. J was trimmed by 9 bases and V by 3 bases; bases with no gene match: 10. Germline V gives CDR1 SGHRS, CDR2 YFSETQ. CDR3 size: 15 residues. The variable domain in full, with the rest retrieved from reference TRBV5-1 and TRBJ1-5, is KAGVTQTPRYLIKTRGQQVTLSCSPISGHRSVSWYQQTPGQGLQFLFEYFSETQRNKGNFPGRFSGRQFSNSRSEMNVSTLELGDSALYLCASSSADRGSGPQHFGDGTRLSIL.

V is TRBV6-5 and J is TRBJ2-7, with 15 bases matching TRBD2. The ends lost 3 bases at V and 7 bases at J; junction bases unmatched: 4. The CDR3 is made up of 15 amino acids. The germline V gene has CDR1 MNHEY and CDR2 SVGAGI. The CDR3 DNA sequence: TGTGCCAGCAGTTATGGGACTAGCGGGAGGAGTGAGCAGTACTTC. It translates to CASSYGTSGRSEQYF.

CDR3 nucleotide sequence: TGTGCCAGTAGTTTATCTAGCGGGAGGGAGTATTTT. Protein: CASSLSSGREYF. The chain recombines TRBV19 with TRBJ2-3; 12 nucleotides align to TRBD2. Losses at the gene ends were 5 bases for V and 13 bases for J; bases not matched to a gene: 4. Germline lookup yields CDR1 LNHDA and CDR2 SQIVND (reference sequence). The CDR3 has 12 amino acids.

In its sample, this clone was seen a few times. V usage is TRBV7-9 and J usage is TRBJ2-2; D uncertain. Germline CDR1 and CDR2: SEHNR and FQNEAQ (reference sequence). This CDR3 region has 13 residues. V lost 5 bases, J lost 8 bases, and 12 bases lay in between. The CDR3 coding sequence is TGTGCCAGCAGCCCAAACCGACCGGGGGAGCTGTTTTTT. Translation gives CASSPNRPGELFF.

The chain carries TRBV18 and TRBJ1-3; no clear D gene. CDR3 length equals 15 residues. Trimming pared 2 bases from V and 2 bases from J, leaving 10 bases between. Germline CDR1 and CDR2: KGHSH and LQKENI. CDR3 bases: TGTGCCAGCTCACCAAACGGGAAGGCTGGAAACACCATATATTTT. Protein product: CASSPNGKAGNTIYF.